Below are 5 T cell receptor beta chains sequenced from a single sample in a study of blood T cell repertoires in COVID-19. The table came from immunoSEQ multiplex PCR; TCRdb's copy has only in-frame clones and leaves some out. The profile shows about 96,000 clones, roughly 75% of them singletons. The sequenced material came from peripheral blood. These receptors originate from a man in his fifties or sixties who had recovered from COVID-19.

The rearrangement links TRBV7-2 to TRBJ2-2; tentative D call: TRBD1 (5 bases). The length of the CDR3 is 14 residues. Per germline, CDR1 SGHTA and CDR2 FQGNSA. Trimming cost V 3 bases and J 3 bases, with 8 bases left between them. The CDR3 region is CASSLDTHTGELFF. Here the CDR3 DNA reads TGTGCCAGCAGCTTGGACACCCACACCGGGGAGCTGTTTTTT.

CDR3 nucleotide sequence: TGCAGTGCTAGTCGACGACTAGGTCCCAATGAGCAGTTCTTC. Residues: CSASRRLGPNEQFF. The chain employs TRBV20-1 and TRBJ2-1, with TRBD2 as a possible D gene (6 bases). This CDR3 is built from 14 residues. The V end was cut by 3 bases, the J end by 6 bases, with 15 bases between. In germline, CDR1 is DFQATT, CDR2 SNEGSKA (reference sequence).

The chain joins TRBV6-2 or TRBV6-3 to TRBJ1-6, with D unresolved. There are 13 residues in the CDR3. Trimming removed 7 bases from V and 8 bases from J, with 12 bases in between. The germline gives CDR1 MNHEY, CDR2 SVGEGT. This chain's CDR3 is CASTPSMDSPLHF. DNA for the CDR3: TGTGCCAGCACCCCGAGCATGGATTCACCCCTCCACTTT.

This chain uses TRBV6-1 with TRBJ2-7; TRBD1 is a possible D gene (6 bases). V was cut by 1 base and J by 0 bases, with 10 bases left in between. The V gene's germline CDR1 is MNHNS and CDR2 SASEGT. CDR3 length equals 15 residues. CDR3 region: CASSEGRGHSYEQYF. The CDR3 region has the DNA TGTGCCAGCAGTGAAGGCAGGGGCCACTCCTACGAGCAGTACTTC.

CDR3 coding DNA: TGTGCCAGCAGCCCAATAGCGGGAGGTTTCCCCTACGAGCAGTACTTC. Translating gives CASSPIAGGFPYEQYF. This chain connects TRBV11-2 to TRBJ2-7; 10 positions match TRBD2. The CDR3 is 16 amino acids. Germline CDR1 and CDR2: SGHAT and FQNNGV. With V trimmed by 5 bases and J by 2 bases, 9 bases remained unmatched.